The T cell receptor (beta chain) under discussion was sequenced for a study of CD8+CD57+ T cells in acquired aplastic anemia. The germline gives CDR1 DFQATT, CDR2 SNEGSKA (reference sequence). Trimming removed 2 bases from V and 5 bases from J; junction bases left unmatched: 4. There are 13 residues in the CDR3. The template used for profiling TCR beta VDJ and CDR3 was genomic DNA. TCRdb processed the reads anew with MiXCR; each CDR3 protein has one entry. The repertoire holds 200,000 or so distinct CDR3 sequences, with approximately 60% as singletons. The sequenced patients had an expansion of CD8+CD57+ cells seen by flow cytometry.

This chain connects TRBV20-1 to TRBJ2-5; TRBD1 agrees at 8 bases. The clonotype was recovered from a human donor with aplastic anemia. Material for sequencing was sorted CD4+, CD8+, or CD8+CD57+ T cells (not recorded which) from PBMCs. The CDR3 coding sequence is TGCAGTGCTAGACCGGACAGGGACGAGACCCAGTACTTC. This gives the protein CSARPDRDETQYF.